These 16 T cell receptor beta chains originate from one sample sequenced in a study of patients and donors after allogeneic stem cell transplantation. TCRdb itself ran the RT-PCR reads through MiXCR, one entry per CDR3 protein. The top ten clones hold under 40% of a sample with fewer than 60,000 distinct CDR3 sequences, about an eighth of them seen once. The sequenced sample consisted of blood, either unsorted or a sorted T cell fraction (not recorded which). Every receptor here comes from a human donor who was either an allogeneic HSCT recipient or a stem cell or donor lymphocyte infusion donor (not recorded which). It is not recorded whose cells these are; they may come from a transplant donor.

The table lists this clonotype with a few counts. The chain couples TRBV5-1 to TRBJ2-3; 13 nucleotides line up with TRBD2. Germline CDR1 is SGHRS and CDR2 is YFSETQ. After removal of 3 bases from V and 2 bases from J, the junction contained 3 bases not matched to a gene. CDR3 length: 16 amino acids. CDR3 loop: CASSYGTSGTTDTQYF. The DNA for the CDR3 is TGCGCCAGCAGCTACGGGACTAGCGGGACCACAGATACGCAGTATTTT.

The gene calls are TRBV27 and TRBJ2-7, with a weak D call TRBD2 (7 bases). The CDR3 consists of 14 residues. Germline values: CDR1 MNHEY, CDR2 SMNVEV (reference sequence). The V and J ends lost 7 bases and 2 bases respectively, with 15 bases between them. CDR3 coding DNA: TGTGCCAGCATTGGGGGGGCAGGGGCCTACGAGCAGTACTTC. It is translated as CASIGGAGAYEQYF.

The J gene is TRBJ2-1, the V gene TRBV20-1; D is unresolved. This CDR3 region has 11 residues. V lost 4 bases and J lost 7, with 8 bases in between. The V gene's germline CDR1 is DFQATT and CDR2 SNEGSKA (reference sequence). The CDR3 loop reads CSAIRWNEQFF. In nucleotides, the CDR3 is TGCAGTGCTATAAGGTGGAATGAGCAGTTCTTC.

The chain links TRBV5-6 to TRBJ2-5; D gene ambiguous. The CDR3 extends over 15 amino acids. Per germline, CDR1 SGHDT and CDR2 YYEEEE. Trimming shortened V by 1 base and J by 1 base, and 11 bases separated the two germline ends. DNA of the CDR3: TGTGCCAGCAGCTTGCCGGCAGTCGTCCAAGAGACCCAGTACTTC. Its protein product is CASSLPAVVQETQYF.

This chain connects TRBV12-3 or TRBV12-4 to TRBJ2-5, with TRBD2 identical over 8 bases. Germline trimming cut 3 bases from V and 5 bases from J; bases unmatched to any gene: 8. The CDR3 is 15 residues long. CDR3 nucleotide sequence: TGTGCCAGCAGTTTCGAGCGGGGGCGTAAGGAGACCCAGTACTTC. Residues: CASSFERGRKETQYF.

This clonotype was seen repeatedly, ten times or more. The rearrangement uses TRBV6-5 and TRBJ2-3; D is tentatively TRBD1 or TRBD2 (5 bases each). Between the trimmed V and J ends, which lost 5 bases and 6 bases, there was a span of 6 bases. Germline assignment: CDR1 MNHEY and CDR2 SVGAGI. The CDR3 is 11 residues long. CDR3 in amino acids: CASSEGDTQYF. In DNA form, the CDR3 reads TGTGCCAGCAGTGAGGGGGATACGCAGTATTTT.

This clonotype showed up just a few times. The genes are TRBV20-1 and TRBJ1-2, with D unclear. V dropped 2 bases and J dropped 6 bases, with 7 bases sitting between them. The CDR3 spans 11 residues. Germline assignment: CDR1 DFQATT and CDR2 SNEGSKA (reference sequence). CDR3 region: CSARLLHGYTF. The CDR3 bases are TGCAGTGCTAGACTCTTACATGGCTACACCTTC.

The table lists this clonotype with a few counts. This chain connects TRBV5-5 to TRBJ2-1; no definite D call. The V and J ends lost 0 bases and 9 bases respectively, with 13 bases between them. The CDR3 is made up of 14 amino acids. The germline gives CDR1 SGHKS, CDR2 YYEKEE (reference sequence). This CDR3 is CASSLVFPSPEQFF. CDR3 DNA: TGTGCCAGCAGCTTGGTTTTCCCAAGCCCTGAGCAGTTCTTC.

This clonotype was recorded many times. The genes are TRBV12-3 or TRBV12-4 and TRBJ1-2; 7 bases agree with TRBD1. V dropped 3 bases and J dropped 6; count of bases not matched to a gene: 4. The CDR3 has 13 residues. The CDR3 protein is CASSFGGGDGYTF. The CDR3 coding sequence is TGTGCCAGCAGTTTCGGAGGGGGCGATGGCTACACCTTC.

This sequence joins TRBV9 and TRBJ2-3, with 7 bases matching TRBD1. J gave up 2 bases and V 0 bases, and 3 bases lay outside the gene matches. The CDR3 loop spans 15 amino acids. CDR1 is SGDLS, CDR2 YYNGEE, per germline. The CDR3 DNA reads TGTGCCAGCAGCGTAGTGGGACAGTCCACAGATACGCAGTATTTT. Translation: CASSVVGQSTDTQYF.

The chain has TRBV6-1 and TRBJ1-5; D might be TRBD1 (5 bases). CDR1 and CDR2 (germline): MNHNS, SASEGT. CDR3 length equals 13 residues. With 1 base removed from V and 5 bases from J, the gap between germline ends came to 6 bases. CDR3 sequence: CASSEGTYQPQHF. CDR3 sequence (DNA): TGTGCCAGCAGTGAAGGGACATATCAGCCCCAGCATTTT.

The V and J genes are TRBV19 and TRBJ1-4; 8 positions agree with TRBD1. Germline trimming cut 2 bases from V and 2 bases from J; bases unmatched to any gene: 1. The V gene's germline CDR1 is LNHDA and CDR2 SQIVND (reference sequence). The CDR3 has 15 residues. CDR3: CASSIWDRTNEKLFF. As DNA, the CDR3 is TGTGCCAGTAGTATATGGGACAGGACTAATGAAAAACTGTTTTTT.

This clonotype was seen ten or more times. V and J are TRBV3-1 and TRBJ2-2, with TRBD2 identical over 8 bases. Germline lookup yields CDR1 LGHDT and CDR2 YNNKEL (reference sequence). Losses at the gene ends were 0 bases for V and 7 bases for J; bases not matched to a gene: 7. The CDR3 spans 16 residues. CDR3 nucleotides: TGTGCCAGCAGCCAAGACGCGGGAGGAGACGTCGGGGAGCTGTTTTTT. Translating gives CASSQDAGGDVGELFF.

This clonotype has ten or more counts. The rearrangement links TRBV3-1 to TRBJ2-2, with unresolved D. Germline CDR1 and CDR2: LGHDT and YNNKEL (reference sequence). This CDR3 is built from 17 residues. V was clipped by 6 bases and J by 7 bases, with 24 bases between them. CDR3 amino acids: CASSPTPWTAVIGELFF. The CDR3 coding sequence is TGTGCCAGCAGTCCTACCCCCTGGACGGCCGTAATCGGGGAGCTGTTTTTT.

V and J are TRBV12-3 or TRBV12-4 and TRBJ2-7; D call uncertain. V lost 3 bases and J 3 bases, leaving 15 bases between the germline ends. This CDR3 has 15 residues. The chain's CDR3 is CASSFMFGRNYEQYF. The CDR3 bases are TGTGCCAGCAGTTTTATGTTTGGGCGTAACTACGAGCAGTACTTC.

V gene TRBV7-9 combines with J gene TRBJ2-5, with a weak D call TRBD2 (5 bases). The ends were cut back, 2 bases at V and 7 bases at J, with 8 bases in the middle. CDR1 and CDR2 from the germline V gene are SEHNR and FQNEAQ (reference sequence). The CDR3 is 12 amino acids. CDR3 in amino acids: CASSLFLATQYF. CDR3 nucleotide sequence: TGTGCCAGCAGCTTATTCCTAGCGACCCAGTACTTC.